The 22 T cell receptor beta chains below come from one sample, sequenced in a study of CD8 T cells in ankylosing spondylitis. TCRdb passed the 5' RACE reads through MiXCR, listing each CDR3 protein once. The table lists 240,000 or so distinct CDR3 sequences, about 10% of them singletons. Material: blood, either unsorted or a sorted T cell fraction (not recorded which). Receptors were obtained from a male donor with ankylosing spondylitis or in good health (not recorded which).

This clonotype was counted at least ten times. The chain couples TRBV20-1 to TRBJ1-5; 8 positions agree with TRBD1. Germline V CDR1 and CDR2: DFQATT, SNEGSKA (reference sequence). This CDR3 comprises 14 residues. V shed 2 bases, J shed 4 bases, and the junction held 4 bases outside the gene matches. CDR3 nucleotides: TGCAGTGCTAGATCGGGACAGGCTAATCAGCCCCAGCATTTT. Amino acid sequence: CSARSGQANQPQHF.

This clonotype was observed at least ten times. The rearrangement links TRBV20-1 to TRBJ2-7; TRBD2 agrees at 10 bases. V lost 6 bases and J lost 3; bases outside the gene matches: 5. The germline V gene encodes CDR1 DFQATT and CDR2 SNEGSKA (reference sequence). The CDR3 contains 13 residues. CDR3 amino acids: CSATSGEIYEQYF. As DNA, the CDR3 is TGCAGTGCAACTAGCGGGGAGATCTACGAGCAGTACTTC.

V is TRBV29-1 and J is TRBJ1-1; maybe TRBD1 (5 bases). V was shortened by 3 bases and J by 11 bases, with 7 bases between the two germline ends. Germline V gives CDR1 SQVTM, CDR2 ANQGSEA. The CDR3 has 9 amino acids. CDR3: CSVEGGAFF. CDR3 nucleotide sequence: TGCAGCGTTGAGGGGGGGGCTTTCTTT.

This clonotype was counted between two and nine times. The chain couples TRBV12-3 or TRBV12-4 to TRBJ1-1, with D unresolved. The CDR3 is 15 amino acids. V lost 1 base and J lost 1, with 10 bases in between. The DNA for the CDR3 is TGTGCCAGCAGTTTAGTTGGAGGCGAGAACACTGAAGCTTTCTTT. Amino acid sequence: CASSLVGGENTEAFF.

The chain employs TRBV3-1 and TRBJ2-5; TRBD2 is a possible D gene (6 bases). Trimming stripped 4 bases from V and 1 base from J, with 13 bases between. Germline CDR1 reads LGHDT; CDR2 reads YNNKEL (reference sequence). This CDR3 region has 15 residues. The CDR3 spells CASSPAGTPQETQYF. DNA of the CDR3: TGTGCCAGCAGCCCGGCAGGGACTCCCCAAGAGACCCAGTACTTC.

The J gene is TRBJ2-2, the V gene TRBV27, with D tentatively TRBD1 (6 bases). V was cut by 5 bases and J by 4 bases, with 14 bases left in between. The germline V gene encodes CDR1 MNHEY and CDR2 SMNVEV (reference sequence). There are 15 residues in the CDR3. The CDR3 protein is CASSHDRPGTGELFF. In nucleotides, the CDR3 is TGTGCCAGCAGTCACGACAGGCCGGGCACCGGGGAGCTGTTTTTT.

The table lists this clonotype with many counts. In nucleotides, the CDR3 is TGCAGTGCTAGAGCACAACGGACTAGCGGATACAATGAGCAGTTCTTC. Protein: CSARAQRTSGYNEQFF. The chain employs TRBV20-1 and TRBJ2-1, with TRBD2 identical over 10 bases. V lost 1 base and J lost 4; bases outside the gene matches: 7. The CDR3 covers 16 residues. CDR1 and CDR2 from the germline V gene are DFQATT and SNEGSKA (reference sequence).

The rearrangement links TRBV20-1 to TRBJ2-4; D gene ambiguous. CDR3 length: 14 amino acids. The germline V and J ends were trimmed by 0 bases and 7 bases, with 13 bases remaining between them. CDR1 is DFQATT, CDR2 SNEGSKA, per germline (reference sequence). CDR3 region: CSARDMAPKNIQYF. DNA for the CDR3: TGCAGTGCTAGAGATATGGCCCCTAAGAACATTCAGTACTTC.

In this sample, this clonotype turned up many times. CDR3 loop: CASRYNRQGIFYGYTF. CDR3 sequence (DNA): TGCGCCAGCAGATATAACAGACAGGGTATCTTCTATGGCTACACCTTC. The rearrangement joins TRBV5-1 to TRBJ1-2; 7 nucleotides line up with TRBD1. Trimming cost V 5 bases and J 4 bases; bases outside gene matches: 14. CDR1 SGHRS and CDR2 YFSETQ come from the germline V gene. CDR3 length equals 16 residues. Combining the CDR3 with reference TRBV5-1 and TRBJ1-2 gives the whole variable domain KAGVTQTPRYLIKTRGQQVTLSCSPISGHRSVSWYQQTPGQGLQFLFEYFSETQRNKGNFPGRFSGRQFSNSRSEMNVSTLELGDSALYLCASRYNRQGIFYGYTFGSGTRLTVV.

Of note for this clonotype: One end of the junction does not line up with germline, which may come from a read error. This chain joins TRBV12-3 or TRBV12-4 and TRBJ1-5; D gene uncertain. There are 15 residues in the CDR3. For the CDR3, the DNA is TGTGTCAGCAGTGGGGAAAAGGGATCTGCTCAGCCCCAGCATTTT. Translation: CVSSGEKGSAQPQHF.

A remark on this clonotype: It may be a read error: a sequence one base away is much more abundant. V is TRBV6-5 and J is TRBJ1-3; D gene unclear. This CDR3 comprises 15 residues. Germline CDR1 and CDR2: MNHEY and SVGAGI. CDR3 residues: CANSFNEDSGNTIYF. CDR3 in DNA: TGTGCCAACAGTTTCAATGAAGACTCTGGAAACACCATATATTTT.

In the case of this clonotype: A read error may produce the germline difference seen at one junction end. The chain employs TRBV3-1 and TRBJ2-4, with 11 nucleotides matching TRBD2. The CDR3 has 15 residues. Germline CDR1 and CDR2: LGHDT and YNNKEL (reference sequence). CDR3 loop: CASCHATSGGGIQYF. The CDR3 DNA follows: TGTGCCAGCTGCCACGCAACTAGCGGGGGTGGTATTCAGTACTTC.

This clonotype was recorded many times. The chain recombines TRBV5-1 with TRBJ2-2; 7 positions agree with TRBD2. This CDR3 has 16 residues. Per the germline V gene, CDR1 is SGHRS and CDR2 is YFSETQ. J was trimmed by 4 bases and V by 0 bases; bases with no gene match: 6. In DNA form, the CDR3 reads TGCGCCAGCAGCTTGGAAATTAGCGGGCCCACCGGGGAGCTGTTTTTT. It codes for CASSLEISGPTGELFF.

The CDR3 sequence: CASSEALEGAYSDTQYF. The CDR3, as DNA: TGTGCCAGCAGTGAAGCGCTTGAGGGGGCCTATTCAGATACGCAGTATTTT. The V call is TRBV2, the J call TRBJ2-3, with TRBD1 matching 7 bases. Per germline, CDR1 SNHLY and CDR2 FYNNEI. There are 17 residues in the CDR3. Trimming at V came to 0 bases and at J to 4 bases, leaving 10 bases not matched to a gene.

This clonotype was seen only a few times. The chain links TRBV7-9 to TRBJ2-1; D call uncertain. The CDR3 contains 11 residues. V lost 7 bases, J lost 6 bases, and 7 bases lay in between. Germline V gene sequence: CDR1 SEHNR, CDR2 FQNEAQ (reference sequence). CDR3 coding DNA: TGTGCCAGCACCAGAAGCAATGAGCAGTTCTTC. Amino acid sequence: CASTRSNEQFF.

There are many counts of this clonotype. The genes are TRBV5-6 and TRBJ2-7; D perhaps matches TRBD1 (5 bases). This CDR3 region has 15 residues. Germline lookup yields CDR1 SGHDT and CDR2 YYEEEE. V was clipped by 0 bases and J by 7 bases, with 17 bases between them. The CDR3 sequence is CASSLDIMGPAEQYF. As DNA, the CDR3 is TGTGCCAGCAGCTTGGATATTATGGGGCCCGCTGAGCAGTACTTC.

The gene calls are TRBV29-1 and TRBJ2-2; D gene unclear. Trimming stripped 4 bases from V and 5 bases from J, with 8 bases between. Germline-derived CDR1 and CDR2 are SQVTM and ANQGSEA. This CDR3 comprises 12 residues. The CDR3 reads CSVVFATGELFF. The CDR3 DNA reads as TGCAGCGTTGTGTTTGCGACCGGGGAGCTGTTTTTT.

The V gene is TRBV3-1, the J gene TRBJ2-1; 11 nucleotides agree with TRBD2. The ends lost 5 bases at V and 3 bases at J; junction bases unmatched: 3. Germline CDR1 is LGHDT and CDR2 is YNNKEL (reference sequence). This CDR3 is built from 15 residues. CDR3 region: CASSSSGRNYNEQFF. In nucleotides, the CDR3 is TGTGCCAGCAGCTCTAGCGGGAGGAACTACAATGAGCAGTTCTTC.

This clonotype was counted ten times or more. This rearrangement joins TRBV28 to TRBJ2-2; TRBD2 agrees at 8 bases. V shed 3 bases, J shed 4 bases, and the junction held 7 bases outside the gene matches. The CDR3 has 16 residues. The germline V gene encodes CDR1 MDHEN and CDR2 SYDVKM. CDR3: CASSLGSGTSTGELFF. In DNA form, the CDR3 reads TGTGCCAGCAGTTTGGGTAGCGGGACGAGCACCGGGGAGCTGTTTTTT.

This clonotype occurred many times. The chain carries TRBV12-3 or TRBV12-4 and TRBJ1-2; D is uncertain. This CDR3 has 13 residues. V was clipped by 3 bases and J by 8 bases, with 13 bases between them. CDR3 nucleotide sequence: TGTGCCAGCAGTTTCGGCGTAGGGTACGGCTACACCTTC. Its protein is CASSFGVGYGYTF.

Many counts were recorded for this clonotype. V is TRBV29-1 and J is TRBJ1-4; 7 positions match TRBD1. The CDR3 covers 13 residues. From germline, CDR1 is SQVTM and CDR2 ANQGSEA. With V trimmed by 1 base and J by 10 bases, 6 bases remained unmatched. This CDR3 reads CSVEGQGRAKLFF. As DNA, the CDR3 is TGCAGCGTTGAAGGACAGGGTAGGGCAAAACTGTTTTTT.

The CDR3 loop reads CASSPPLYF. In nucleotides, the CDR3 is TGTGCCAGCAGCCCTCCCCTGTATTTT. V usage is TRBV7-9 and J usage is TRBJ2-3; D gene ambiguous. This CDR3 region has 9 residues. CDR1 is SEHNR, CDR2 FQNEAQ, per germline (reference sequence). Trimming shortened V by 5 bases and J by 14 bases, and 8 bases separated the two germline ends.